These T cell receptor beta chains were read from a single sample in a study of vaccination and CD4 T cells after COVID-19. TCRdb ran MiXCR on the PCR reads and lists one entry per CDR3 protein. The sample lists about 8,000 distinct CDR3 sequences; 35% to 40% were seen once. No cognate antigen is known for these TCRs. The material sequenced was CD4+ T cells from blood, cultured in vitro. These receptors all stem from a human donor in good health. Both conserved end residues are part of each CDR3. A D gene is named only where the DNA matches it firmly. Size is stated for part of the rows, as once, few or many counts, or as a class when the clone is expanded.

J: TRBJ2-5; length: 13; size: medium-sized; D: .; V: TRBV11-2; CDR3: CASSLSPQETQYF; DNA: TGTGCCAGCAGCTTGTCCCCTCAAGAGACCCAGTACTTC
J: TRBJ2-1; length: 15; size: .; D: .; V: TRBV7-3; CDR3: CASSLTSASYNEQFF; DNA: TGTGCCAGCAGCTTAACTAGCGCTTCCTACAATGAGCAGTTCTTC
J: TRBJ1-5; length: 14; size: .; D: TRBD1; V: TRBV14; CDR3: CASSPTGVDQPQHF; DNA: TGTGCCAGCAGTCCGACAGGGGTTGACCAGCCCCAGCATTTT
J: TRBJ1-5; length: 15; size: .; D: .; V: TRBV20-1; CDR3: CSASPDTLGNQPQHF; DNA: TGCAGTGCTAGCCCCGACACCCTGGGCAATCAGCCCCAGCATTTT
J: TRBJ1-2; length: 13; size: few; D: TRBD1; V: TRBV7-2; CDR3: CASSSTGGYGYTF; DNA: TGTGCCAGCAGCTCAACAGGGGGTTATGGCTACACCTTC
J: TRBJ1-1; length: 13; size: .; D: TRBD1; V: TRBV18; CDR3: CASSPGTGVEAFF; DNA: TGTGCCAGCTCACCTGGGACAGGGGTTGAAGCTTTCTTT
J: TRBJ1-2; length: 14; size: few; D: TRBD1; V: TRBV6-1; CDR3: CAVQGDKANYGYTF; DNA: TGTGCCGTACAGGGGGATAAAGCTAACTATGGCTACACCTTC
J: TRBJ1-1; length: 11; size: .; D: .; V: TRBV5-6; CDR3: CASHIQGISFF; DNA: TGTGCCAGCCATATCCAGGGGATATCTTTCTTT
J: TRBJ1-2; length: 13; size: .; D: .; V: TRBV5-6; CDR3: CASSHSGAYGYTF; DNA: TGTGCCAGCAGCCATTCCGGGGCCTATGGCTACACCTTC
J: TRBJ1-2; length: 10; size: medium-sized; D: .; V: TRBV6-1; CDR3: CATPDLGYTF; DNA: TGTGCCACACCAGATCTCGGCTACACCTTC
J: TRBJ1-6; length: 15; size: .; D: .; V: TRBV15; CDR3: CATSGGDPYNSPLHF; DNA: TGTGCCACCAGCGGGGGGGATCCCTATAATTCACCCCTCCACTTT